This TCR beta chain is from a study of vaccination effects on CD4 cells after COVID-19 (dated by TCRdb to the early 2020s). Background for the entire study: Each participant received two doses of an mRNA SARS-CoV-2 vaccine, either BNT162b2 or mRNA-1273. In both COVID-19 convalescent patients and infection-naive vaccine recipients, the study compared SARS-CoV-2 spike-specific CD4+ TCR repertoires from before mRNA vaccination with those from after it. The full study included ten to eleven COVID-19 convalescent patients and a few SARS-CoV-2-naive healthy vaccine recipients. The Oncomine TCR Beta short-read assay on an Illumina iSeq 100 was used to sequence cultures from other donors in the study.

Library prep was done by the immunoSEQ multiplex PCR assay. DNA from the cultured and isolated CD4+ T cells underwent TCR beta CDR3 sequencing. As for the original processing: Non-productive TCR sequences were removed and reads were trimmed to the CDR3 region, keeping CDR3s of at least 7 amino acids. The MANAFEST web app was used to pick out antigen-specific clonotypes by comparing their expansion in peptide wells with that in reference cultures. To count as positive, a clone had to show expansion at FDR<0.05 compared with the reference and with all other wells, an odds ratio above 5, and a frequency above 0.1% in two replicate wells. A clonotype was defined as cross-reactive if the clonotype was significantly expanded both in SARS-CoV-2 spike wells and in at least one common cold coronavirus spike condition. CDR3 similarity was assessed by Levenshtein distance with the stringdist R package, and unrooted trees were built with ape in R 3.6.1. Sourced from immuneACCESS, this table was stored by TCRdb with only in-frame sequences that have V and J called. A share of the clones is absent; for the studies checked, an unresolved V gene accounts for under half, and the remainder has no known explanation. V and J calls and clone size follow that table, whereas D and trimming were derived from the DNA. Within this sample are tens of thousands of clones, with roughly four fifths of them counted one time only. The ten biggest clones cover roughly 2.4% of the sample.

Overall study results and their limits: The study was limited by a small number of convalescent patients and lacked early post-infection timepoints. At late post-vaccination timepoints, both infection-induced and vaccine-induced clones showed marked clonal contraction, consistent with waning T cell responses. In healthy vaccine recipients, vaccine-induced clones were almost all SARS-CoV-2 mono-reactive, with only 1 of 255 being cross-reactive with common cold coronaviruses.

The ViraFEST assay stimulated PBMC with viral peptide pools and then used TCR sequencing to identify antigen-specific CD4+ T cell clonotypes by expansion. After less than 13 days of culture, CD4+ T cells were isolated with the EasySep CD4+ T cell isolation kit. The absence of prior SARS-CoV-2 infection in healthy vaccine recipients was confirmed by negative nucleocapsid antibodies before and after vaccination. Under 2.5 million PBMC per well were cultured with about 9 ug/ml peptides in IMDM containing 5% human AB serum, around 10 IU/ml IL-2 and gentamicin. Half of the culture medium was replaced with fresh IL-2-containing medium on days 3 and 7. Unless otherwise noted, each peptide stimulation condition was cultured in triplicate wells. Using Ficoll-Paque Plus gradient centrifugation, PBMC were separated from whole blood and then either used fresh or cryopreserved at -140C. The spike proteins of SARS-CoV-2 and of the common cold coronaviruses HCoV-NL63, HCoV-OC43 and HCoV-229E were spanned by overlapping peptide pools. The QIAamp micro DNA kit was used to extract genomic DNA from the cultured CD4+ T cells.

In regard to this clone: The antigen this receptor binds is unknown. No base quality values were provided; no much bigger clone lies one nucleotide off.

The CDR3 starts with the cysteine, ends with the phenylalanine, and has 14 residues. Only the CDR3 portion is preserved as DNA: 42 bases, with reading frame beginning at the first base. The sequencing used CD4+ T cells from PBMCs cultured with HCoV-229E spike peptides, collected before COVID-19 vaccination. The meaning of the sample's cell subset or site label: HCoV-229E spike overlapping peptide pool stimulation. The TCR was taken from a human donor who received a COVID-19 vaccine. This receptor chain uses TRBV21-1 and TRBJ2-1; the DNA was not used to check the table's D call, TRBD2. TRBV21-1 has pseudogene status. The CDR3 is CASRLAGGRNEQFF. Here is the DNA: TGTGCCAGCCGACTAGCGGGGGGGCGCAATGAGCAGTTCTTC.